Listed below are T cell receptor beta chains from one sample, sequenced in a study of blood T cell repertoires in COVID-19. The method was immunoSEQ multiplex PCR; TCRdb's version includes in-frame clones alone and lacks a portion of them. The sample holds fewer than 180,000 clones, roughly 80% seen once. The sequenced sample consisted of peripheral blood. The source of these receptors is a man between 65 and 85 years old with acute or convalescent COVID-19. Both conserved end residues are part of each CDR3. D genes are given only for firm matches. Size values are once, few and many counts, or a class for expanded clones, and some rows have none.

j_call cdr3_length d_call clone_size v_call cdr3_aa cdr3_nt
TRBJ1-4 12 . few TRBV28 CASSSQRGKLFF TGTGCCAGCAGTTCCCAAAGGGGAAAACTGTTTTTT
TRBJ2-7 13 TRBD2 . TRBV19 CASGSGRVKEQYF TGTGCCAGTGGTAGCGGGAGAGTGAAAGAGCAGTACTTC
TRBJ2-6 18 TRBD1 . TRBV19 CASSRGTGRYSGANVLTF TGTGCCAGTAGTAGGGGGACAGGACGTTACTCTGGGGCCAACGTCCTGACTTTC
TRBJ1-5 15 . . TRBV21-1 CASSEQGNSNQPQHF TGTGCCAGCAGCGAACAGGGGAATAGCAATCAGCCCCAGCATTTT
TRBJ2-1 14 . . TRBV21-1 CASRGDRGFNEQFF TGTGCCAGCCGGGGGGACAGGGGATTCAATGAGCAGTTCTTC
TRBJ1-5 13 TRBD1 . TRBV3-1/TRBV3-2 CASSRDRGQPQHF TGTGCCAGCAGCCGCGACAGGGGCCAGCCCCAGCATTTT
TRBJ1-1 16 TRBD1 . TRBV28 CASSWQGARVNTEAFF TGTGCCAGCAGTTGGCAGGGGGCTCGGGTGAACACTGAAGCTTTCTTT
TRBJ2-7 16 TRBD1 many TRBV11-2 CASSLGPGGMSYEQYF TGTGCCAGCAGCTTAGGTCCAGGGGGAATGTCCTACGAGCAGTACTTC
TRBJ2-1 15 TRBD2 . TRBV28 CASSRTSLVYNEQFF TGTGCCAGCAGTCGGACTAGCCTCGTCTACAATGAGCAGTTCTTC
TRBJ2-5 15 . . TRBV13 CASKKGGAGQETQYF TGTGCCAGCAAAAAGGGGGGGGCAGGGCAAGAGACCCAGTACTTC
TRBJ1-2 14 TRBD1 . TRBV19 CASSMWQGAVGYTF TGTGCCAGTAGTATGTGGCAGGGGGCGGTCGGCTACACCTTC
TRBJ2-5 18 . . TRBV2 CASSAYTGPSLDQETQYF TGTGCCAGCAGTGCTTACACAGGACCGTCCTTAGATCAAGAGACCCAGTACTTC
TRBJ2-4 15 TRBD2 . TRBV28 CASSPLGLVQNIQYF TGTGCCAGCAGTCCCCTTGGACTAGTCCAAAACATTCAGTACTTC
TRBJ2-3 17 TRBD2 . TRBV10-3 CAISEKLAGGGGDTQYF TGTGCCATCAGTGAGAAACTAGCGGGAGGCGGGGGAGATACGCAGTATTTT
TRBJ2-5 18 . . TRBV28 CASSSQRWSTGLKETQYF TGTGCCAGCAGTTCCCAGAGGTGGAGCACAGGACTAAAAGAGACCCAGTACTTC
TRBJ2-5 19 TRBD2 . TRBV27 CASSLFPLALAGVQETQYF TGTGCCAGCAGTTTATTCCCCCTCGCGCTAGCGGGGGTCCAAGAGACCCAGTACTTC
TRBJ1-2 14 TRBD1 . TRBV3-1/TRBV3-2 CASSQGDRGFGYTF TGTGCCAGCAGCCAAGGTGACAGGGGGTTTGGCTACACCTTC
TRBJ1-4 15 TRBD1 . TRBV25-1 CASSDRTGVYGKLFF TGTGCCAGCAGTGACCGGACAGGGGTTTACGGAAAACTGTTTTTT
TRBJ1-2 14 TRBD1 . TRBV2 CASSWGQGNYGYTF TGTGCCAGCAGTTGGGGACAGGGTAACTATGGCTACACCTTC
TRBJ1-1 13 . . TRBV9 CASSVTGNTEAFF TGTGCCAGCAGCGTTACAGGGAACACTGAAGCTTTCTTT
TRBJ2-5 14 . many TRBV2 CASSEVPGQETQYF TGTGCCAGCAGTGAAGTTCCAGGGCAAGAGACCCAGTACTTC
TRBJ2-3 14 . . TRBV7-2 CASSPHQAGDTQYF TGTGCCAGCAGCCCTCACCAGGCGGGGGATACGCAGTATTTT
TRBJ1-5 12 . . TRBV5-5 CASSPGNQPQHF TGTGCCAGCAGCCCGGGAAATCAGCCCCAGCATTTT
TRBJ1-1 14 . few TRBV28 CASSPPGHHTEAFF TGTGCCAGCAGTCCGCCGGGACATCACACTGAAGCTTTCTTT
TRBJ1-1 15 . once TRBV18 CASSPPRGKGTEAFF TGTGCCAGCTCACCACCGAGGGGGAAGGGCACTGAAGCTTTCTTT
TRBJ1-5 16 TRBD1 . TRBV28 CASSTQGARSNQPQHF TGTGCCAGCAGTACCCAGGGGGCGCGGAGCAATCAGCCCCAGCATTTT
TRBJ1-5 15 TRBD1 . TRBV2 CASSEGSQGAQPQHF TGTGCCAGCAGTGAAGGTTCTCAGGGGGCTCAGCCCCAGCATTTT
TRBJ1-1 15 . few TRBV11-1 CASTRGTHMNTEAFF TGTGCCTCAACGAGGGGGACCCACATGAACACTGAAGCTTTCTTT
TRBJ2-3 14 . . TRBV10-1 CASSGYIGGNTQYF TGCGCCAGCAGTGGGTATATCGGCGGGAATACGCAGTATTTT
TRBJ1-4 19 . once TRBV15 CATSRDQGQLFATNEKLFF TGTGCCACCAGCAGAGATCAAGGACAGCTTTTTGCAACTAATGAAAAACTGTTTTTT